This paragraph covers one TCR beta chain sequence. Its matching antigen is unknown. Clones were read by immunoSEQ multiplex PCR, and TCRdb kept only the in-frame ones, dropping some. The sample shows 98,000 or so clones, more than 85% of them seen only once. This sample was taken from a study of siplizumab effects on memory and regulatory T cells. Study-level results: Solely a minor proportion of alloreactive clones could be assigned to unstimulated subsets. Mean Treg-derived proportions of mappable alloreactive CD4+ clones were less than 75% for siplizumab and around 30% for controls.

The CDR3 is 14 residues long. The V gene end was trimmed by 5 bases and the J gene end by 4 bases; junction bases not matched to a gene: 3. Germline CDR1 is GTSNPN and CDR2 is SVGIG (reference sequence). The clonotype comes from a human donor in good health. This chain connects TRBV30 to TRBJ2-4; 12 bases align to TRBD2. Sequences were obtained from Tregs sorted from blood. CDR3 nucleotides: TGTGCCTGGCGACTAGCGGGGGCAAAAAACATTCAGTACTTC. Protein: CAWRLAGAKNIQYF.